This T cell receptor beta chain originates from a study of OX40 agonist ivuxolimab in advanced cancers. Method: immunoSEQ multiplex PCR; TCRdb's copy keeps in-frame clones and lacks some. Of fewer than 85,000 clones listed, about nine tenths are singletons. The CDR3 has 15 amino acids. V was cut by 3 bases and J by 8 bases, with 19 bases left in between. CDR1 and CDR2 from the germline V gene are WNHNN and SYGVQD (reference sequence). The source is an adult with an advanced solid tumor such as melanoma, head and neck, liver or kidney cancer. This specimen consisted of CD4+ or CD8+ T cells sorted from blood, obtained in a trial of the OX40 agonist ivuxolimab. The gene calls are TRBV10-1 and TRBJ1-1; TRBD1 is a possible D gene (6 bases). Here the CDR3 DNA reads TGCGCCAGCAGTGACCGCGGGACATCCACGGGGGAAGCTTTCTTT. As protein: CASSDRGTSTGEAFF.